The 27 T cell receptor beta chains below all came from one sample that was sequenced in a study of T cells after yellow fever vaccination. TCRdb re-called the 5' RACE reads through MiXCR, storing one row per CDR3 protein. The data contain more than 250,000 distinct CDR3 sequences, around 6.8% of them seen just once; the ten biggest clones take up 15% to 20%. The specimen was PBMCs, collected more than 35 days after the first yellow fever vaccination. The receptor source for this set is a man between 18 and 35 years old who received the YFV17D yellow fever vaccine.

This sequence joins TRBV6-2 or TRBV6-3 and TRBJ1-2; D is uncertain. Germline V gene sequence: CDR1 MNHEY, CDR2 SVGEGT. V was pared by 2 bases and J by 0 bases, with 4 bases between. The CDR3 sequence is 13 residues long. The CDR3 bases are TGTGCCAGCAGTTACGGGCCTAACTATGGCTACACCTTC. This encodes CASSYGPNYGYTF.

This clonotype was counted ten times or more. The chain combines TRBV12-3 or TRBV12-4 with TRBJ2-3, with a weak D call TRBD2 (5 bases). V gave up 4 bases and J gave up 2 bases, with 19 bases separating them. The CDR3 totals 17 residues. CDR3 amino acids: CASSSFTRTPNTDTQYF. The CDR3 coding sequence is TGTGCCAGCAGTTCATTCACTAGGACCCCCAACACAGATACGCAGTATTTT.

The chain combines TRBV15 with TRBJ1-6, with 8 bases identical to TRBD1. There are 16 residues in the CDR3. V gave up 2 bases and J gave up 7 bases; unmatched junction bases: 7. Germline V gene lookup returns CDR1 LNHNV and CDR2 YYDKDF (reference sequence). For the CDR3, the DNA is TGTGCCACCAGCAGAACCAACAGGGGGTACAATTCACCCCTCCACTTT. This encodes CATSRTNRGYNSPLHF.

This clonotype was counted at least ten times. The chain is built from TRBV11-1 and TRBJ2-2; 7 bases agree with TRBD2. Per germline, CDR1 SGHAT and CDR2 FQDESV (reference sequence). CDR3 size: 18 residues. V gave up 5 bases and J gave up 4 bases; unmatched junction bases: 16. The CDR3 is CASSNPITAGDFTGELFF. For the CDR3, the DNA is TGTGCCAGCAGCAACCCCATCACGGCGGGGGACTTCACCGGGGAGCTGTTTTTT.

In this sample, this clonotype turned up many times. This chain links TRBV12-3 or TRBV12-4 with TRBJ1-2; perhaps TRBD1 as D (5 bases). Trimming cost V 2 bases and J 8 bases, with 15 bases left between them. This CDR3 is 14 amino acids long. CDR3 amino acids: CASSLRRQGDGYTF. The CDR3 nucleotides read TGTGCCAGCAGTTTACGGCGTCAGGGTGACGGCTACACCTTC.

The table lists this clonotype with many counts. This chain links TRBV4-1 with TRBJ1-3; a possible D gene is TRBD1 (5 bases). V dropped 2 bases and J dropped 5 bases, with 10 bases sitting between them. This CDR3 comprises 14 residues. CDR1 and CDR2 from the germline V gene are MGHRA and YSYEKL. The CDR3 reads CASSQPRERNTIYF. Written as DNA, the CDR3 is TGCGCCAGCAGCCAACCCAGGGAAAGAAACACCATATATTTT.

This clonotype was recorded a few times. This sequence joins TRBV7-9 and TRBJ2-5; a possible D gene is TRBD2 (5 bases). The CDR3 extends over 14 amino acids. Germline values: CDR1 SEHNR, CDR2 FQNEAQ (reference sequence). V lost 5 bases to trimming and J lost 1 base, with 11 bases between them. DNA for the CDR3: TGTGCCAGCAGCGGTTCGGGGTCCCAAGAGACCCAGTACTTC. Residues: CASSGSGSQETQYF.

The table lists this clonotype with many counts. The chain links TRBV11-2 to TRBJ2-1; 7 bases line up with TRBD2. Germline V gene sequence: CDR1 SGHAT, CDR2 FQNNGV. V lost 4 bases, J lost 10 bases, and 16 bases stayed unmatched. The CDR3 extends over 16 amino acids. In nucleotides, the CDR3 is TGTGCCAGCAGCTCCCCAGGGCGGGGGAATCCAAGGGAGCAGTTCTTC. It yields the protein CASSSPGRGNPREQFF.

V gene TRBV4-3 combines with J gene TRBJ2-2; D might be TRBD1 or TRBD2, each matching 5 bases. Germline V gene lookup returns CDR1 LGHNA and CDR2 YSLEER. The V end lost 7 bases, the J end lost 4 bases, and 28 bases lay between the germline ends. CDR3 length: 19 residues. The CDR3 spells CASTGRTRRLYRTTGELFF. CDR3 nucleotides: TGCGCCAGCACGGGACGCACGCGCAGACTATACAGGACCACCGGGGAGCTGTTTTTT.

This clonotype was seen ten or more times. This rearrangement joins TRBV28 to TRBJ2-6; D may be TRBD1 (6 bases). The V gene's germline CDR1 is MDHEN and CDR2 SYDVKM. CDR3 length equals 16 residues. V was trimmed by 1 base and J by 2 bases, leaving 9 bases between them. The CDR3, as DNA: TGTGCCAGCAGTTTATCCCCAGGGGCTGGGGCCAACGTCCTGACTTTC. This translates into CASSLSPGAGANVLTF.

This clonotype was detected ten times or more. The DNA for the CDR3 is TGTGCCAGCACTACCAAGGCGGGGGGCCCAGAGACCCAGTACTTC. This translates into CASTTKAGGPETQYF. The chain has TRBV5-4 and TRBJ2-5, with 8 bases fitting TRBD2. The CDR3 sequence is 15 residues long. With V trimmed by 6 bases and J by 4 bases, 11 bases remained unmatched. CDR1 is SGHNT and CDR2 is YYREEE in the germline V gene (reference sequence).

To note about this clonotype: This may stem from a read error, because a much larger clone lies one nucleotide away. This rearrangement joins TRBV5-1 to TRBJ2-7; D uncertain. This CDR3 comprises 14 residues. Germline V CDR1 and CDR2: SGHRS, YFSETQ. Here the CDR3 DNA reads TGCACCAGCAGCTTGGGCGGTCAGACCTACGAGCAGTACTTC. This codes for CTSSLGGQTYEQYF.

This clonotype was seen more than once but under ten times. The CDR3 here is CASTLTSYEQYV. The CDR3 DNA reads TGTGCCAGCACTCTAACCTCCTACGAGCAGTACGTC. The rearrangement joins TRBV2 to TRBJ2-7; D not resolved. Germline CDR1 reads SNHLY; CDR2 reads FYNNEI. This CDR3 is 12 amino acids long. The V end was cut by 7 bases, the J end by 0 bases, with 7 bases between.

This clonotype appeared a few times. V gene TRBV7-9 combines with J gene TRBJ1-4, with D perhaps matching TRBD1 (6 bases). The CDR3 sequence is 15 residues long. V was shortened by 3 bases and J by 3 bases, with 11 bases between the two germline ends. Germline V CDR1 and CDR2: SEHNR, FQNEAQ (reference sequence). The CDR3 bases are TGTGCCAGCAGCTTTCAGGGGAACGCTAATGAAAAACTGTTTTTT. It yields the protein CASSFQGNANEKLFF.

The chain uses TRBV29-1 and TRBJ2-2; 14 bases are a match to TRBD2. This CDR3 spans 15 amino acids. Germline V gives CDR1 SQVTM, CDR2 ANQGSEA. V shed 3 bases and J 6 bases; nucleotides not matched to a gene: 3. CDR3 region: CSVDGLAGGSGELFF. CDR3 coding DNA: TGCAGCGTTGACGGACTAGCGGGGGGATCCGGGGAGCTGTTTTTT.

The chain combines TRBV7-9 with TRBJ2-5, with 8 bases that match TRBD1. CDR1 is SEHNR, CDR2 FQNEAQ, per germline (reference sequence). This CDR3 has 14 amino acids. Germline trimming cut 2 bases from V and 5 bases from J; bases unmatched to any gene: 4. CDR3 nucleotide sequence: TGTGCCAGCAGCTTAAGACAGGGGAGGGAGACCCAGTACTTC. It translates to CASSLRQGRETQYF.

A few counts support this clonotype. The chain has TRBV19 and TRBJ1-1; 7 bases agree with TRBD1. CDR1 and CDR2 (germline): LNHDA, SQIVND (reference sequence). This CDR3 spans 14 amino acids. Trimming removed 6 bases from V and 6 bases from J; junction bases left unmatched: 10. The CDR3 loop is CASRDRRRGAEAFF. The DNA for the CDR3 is TGTGCCAGTAGGGACAGGCGGCGAGGCGCTGAAGCTTTCTTT.

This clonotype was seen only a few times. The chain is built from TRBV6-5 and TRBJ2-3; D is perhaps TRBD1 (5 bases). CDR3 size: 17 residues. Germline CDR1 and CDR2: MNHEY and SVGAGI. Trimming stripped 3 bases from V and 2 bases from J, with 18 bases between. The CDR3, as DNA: TGTGCCAGCAGTTATCGACAGAAATGGGCCAACACAGATACGCAGTATTTT. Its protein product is CASSYRQKWANTDTQYF.

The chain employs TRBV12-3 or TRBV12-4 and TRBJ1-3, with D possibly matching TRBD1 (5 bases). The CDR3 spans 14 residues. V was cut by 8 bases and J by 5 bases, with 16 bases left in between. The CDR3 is CASSLTPGRNTIYF. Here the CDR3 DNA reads TGTGCCAGCTCTCTAACTCCAGGGAGAAACACCATATATTTT.

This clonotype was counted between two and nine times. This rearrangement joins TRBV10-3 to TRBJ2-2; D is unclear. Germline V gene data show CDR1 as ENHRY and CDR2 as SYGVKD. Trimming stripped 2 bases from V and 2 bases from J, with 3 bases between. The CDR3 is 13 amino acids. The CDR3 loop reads CAISEPNTGELFF. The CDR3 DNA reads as TGTGCCATCAGTGAGCCCAACACCGGGGAGCTGTTTTTT.

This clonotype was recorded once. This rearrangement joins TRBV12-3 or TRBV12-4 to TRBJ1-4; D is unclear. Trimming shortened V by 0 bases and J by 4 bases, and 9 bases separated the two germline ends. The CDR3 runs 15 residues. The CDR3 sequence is CASSLAPGVNEKLFF. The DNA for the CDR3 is TGTGCCAGCAGTTTAGCGCCCGGGGTTAATGAAAAACTGTTTTTT.

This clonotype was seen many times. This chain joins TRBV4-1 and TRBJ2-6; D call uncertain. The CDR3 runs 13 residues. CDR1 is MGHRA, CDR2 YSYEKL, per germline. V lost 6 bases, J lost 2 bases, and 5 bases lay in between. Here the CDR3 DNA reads TGCGCCAGCAGGGAGCCTGGGGCCAACGTCCTGACTTTC. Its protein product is CASREPGANVLTF.

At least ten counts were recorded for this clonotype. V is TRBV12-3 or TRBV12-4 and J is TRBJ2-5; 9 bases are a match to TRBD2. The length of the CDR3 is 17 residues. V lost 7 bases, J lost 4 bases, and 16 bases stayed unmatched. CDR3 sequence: CASNKEVAGAEGETQYF. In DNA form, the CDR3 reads TGTGCCAGCAACAAAGAGGTAGCGGGGGCCGAGGGAGAGACCCAGTACTTC.

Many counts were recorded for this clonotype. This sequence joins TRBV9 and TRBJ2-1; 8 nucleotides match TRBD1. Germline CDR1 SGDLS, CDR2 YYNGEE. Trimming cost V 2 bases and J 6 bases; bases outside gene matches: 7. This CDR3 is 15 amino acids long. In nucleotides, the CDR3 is TGTGCCAGCAGCGTGAACCGGGACAGGCTCAATGAGCAGTTCTTC. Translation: CASSVNRDRLNEQFF.

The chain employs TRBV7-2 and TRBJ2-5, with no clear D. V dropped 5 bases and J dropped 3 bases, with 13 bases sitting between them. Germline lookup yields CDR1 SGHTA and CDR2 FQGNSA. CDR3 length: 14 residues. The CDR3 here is CASSKQGFEETQYF. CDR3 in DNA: TGTGCCAGCAGCAAGCAAGGGTTTGAAGAGACCCAGTACTTC.

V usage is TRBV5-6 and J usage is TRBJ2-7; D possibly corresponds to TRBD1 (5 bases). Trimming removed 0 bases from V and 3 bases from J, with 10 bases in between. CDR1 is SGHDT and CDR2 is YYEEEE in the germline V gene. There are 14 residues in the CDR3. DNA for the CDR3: TGTGCCAGCAGCTTGGTAGGGGTACACTACGAGCAGTACTTC. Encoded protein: CASSLVGVHYEQYF.

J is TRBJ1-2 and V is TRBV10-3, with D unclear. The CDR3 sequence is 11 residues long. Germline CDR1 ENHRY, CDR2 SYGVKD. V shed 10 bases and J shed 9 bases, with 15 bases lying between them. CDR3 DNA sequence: TGTGCCAGCAGCGCCGGACGACGCTACACCTTC. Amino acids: CASSAGRRYTF.